These T cell receptor beta chains were read from a single sample in a study of shared clonotypes between healthy human individuals. Clones were read by immunoSEQ multiplex PCR, and TCRdb kept only the in-frame ones, dropping some. Here the sample spans over a million clones, about 75% being singletons. Specimen: memory CD4+ T cells sorted from blood. The receptors stem from a man between 18 and 35 years old in good health. Both conserved end residues are part of each CDR3. The D gene is left open where the match is weak. Rows give clone size only sometimes, using once, few, many, or a class for an expanded clone.

DNA	CDR3	length	D	V	J	size
TGCGCCAGCAGCCTCGGACAGGGGAGGACAGATACGCAGTATTTT	CASSLGQGRTDTQYF	15	TRBD1	TRBV5-1	TRBJ2-3	.
TGCGCCAGCAGTCGACTAGCGGGGGATCCCACCGGGGAGCTGTTTTTT	CASSRLAGDPTGELFF	16	TRBD2	TRBV10-1	TRBJ2-2	.
TGTGCCAGCAGCTCCCTGGGGGAGGGCAATGAGCAGTTCTTC	CASSSLGEGNEQFF	14	TRBD2	TRBV9	TRBJ2-1	.
TGTGCCAGCACCTCGGGACAGCTGAACACCGGGGAGCTGTTTTTT	CASTSGQLNTGELFF	15	TRBD1	TRBV27	TRBJ2-2	few
TGTGCCAGCTCACCATCCGGTGGCGGGGGAGGCTACACCTTC	CASSPSGGGGGYTF	14	.	TRBV18	TRBJ1-2	few
TGTGCCAGCAGTGAGGCGCGAGGTAATGAAAAACTGTTTTTT	CASSEARGNEKLFF	14	.	TRBV2	TRBJ1-4	many
TGTGCCAGCTCACCGGGACTAGCGGGTTCCTACGAGCAGTACTTC	CASSPGLAGSYEQYF	15	TRBD2	TRBV18	TRBJ2-7	.
TGCGCCAGCAGGTTCGAAGGGGTCCGGTATGGCTACACCTTC	CASRFEGVRYGYTF	14	.	TRBV5-1	TRBJ1-2	many
TGTGCCAGCAGCCAATCGGGAGGATCCAATCAGCCCCAGCATTTT	CASSQSGGSNQPQHF	15	.	TRBV16	TRBJ1-5	.
TGTGCCAGCAGCCCCGGGACAGGGAGCCATATGCGAGATACGCAGTATTTT	CASSPGTGSHMRDTQYF	17	TRBD1	TRBV2	TRBJ2-3	.
TGTGCCAGCTCAGCTCAAGGGAACACTGAAGCTTTCTTT	CASSAQGNTEAFF	13	.	TRBV18	TRBJ1-1	.
TGTGCCAGCTCACCCGCGGGGGCGGTTAATGAGCAGTTCTTC	CASSPAGAVNEQFF	14	.	TRBV18	TRBJ2-1	.
TGTGCCAGCAGCCCCCCGGACAGGCCGAACACCGGGGAGCTGTTTTTT	CASSPPDRPNTGELFF	16	TRBD1	TRBV5-4	TRBJ2-2	once
TGTGCCAGCAGCTCCTCCCGCAACACCGGGGAGCTGTTTTTT	CASSSSRNTGELFF	14	.	TRBV7-2	TRBJ2-2	.
TGTGCCAGTTCGACCTCCAAGGGGTGGAACGAGCAGTACTTC	CASSTSKGWNEQYF	14	.	TRBV7-9	TRBJ2-7	.
TGTGCCAGCAGCTTAGCGGTCGGGACCTCCTCCTACGAGCAGTACTTC	CASSLAVGTSSYEQYF	16	.	TRBV7-2	TRBJ2-7	.
TGTGCCAGCAATCAGGACGGGCTCGCCAATCAGCCCCAGCATTTT	CASNQDGLANQPQHF	15	.	TRBV7-8	TRBJ1-5	.
TGTGCCAGCACCCCCGGGAGAGTTAACTATGGCTACACCTTC	CASTPGRVNYGYTF	14	.	TRBV6-6	TRBJ1-2	many
TGTGCCAGCAGTTCGGGACCCAAGGCCTACGAGCAGTACTTC	CASSSGPKAYEQYF	14	.	TRBV2	TRBJ2-7	.
TGTGCCAGCAAGCCCGGGGGGCTGGAAAAACTGTTTTTT	CASKPGGLEKLFF	13	.	TRBV28	TRBJ1-4	.
TGTGCCAGCAGTAGGGGCCCTGGACAGCCCCAGCATTTT	CASSRGPGQPQHF	13	.	TRBV6-5	TRBJ1-5	.
TGTGCCAGCAGCCGAGGACTAGCGGGAGGACCCACAGATACGCAGTATTTT	CASSRGLAGGPTDTQYF	17	TRBD2	TRBV5-4	TRBJ2-3	many
TGTGCCACCTCAGGGGGGCTCTCCTACGAGCAGTACTTC	CATSGGLSYEQYF	13	.	TRBV28	TRBJ2-7	.
TGTGCCATCAGTGACAAGCGAGTCCAAGAGACCCAGTACTTC	CAISDKRVQETQYF	14	.	TRBV10-3	TRBJ2-5	.
TGTGCCAGCATGGGTGGGAGCTCCTACAATGAGCAGTTCTTC	CASMGGSSYNEQFF	14	.	TRBV14	TRBJ2-1	.
TGTGCCAGCAGCCTTGACAGGGAAGGAACTGAAGCTTTCTTT	CASSLDREGTEAFF	14	TRBD1	TRBV5-4	TRBJ1-1	.
TGTGCCAGTAGACCGGGACTGACGAACACTGAAGCTTTCTTT	CASRPGLTNTEAFF	14	.	TRBV19	TRBJ1-1	few
TGTGCCAGCAGTGAGGGCAGTGGTGGTTTCTTCACCCATTTT	CASSEGSGGFFTHF	14	.	TRBV6-1	TRBJ1-6	few
TGTGCCGCGGGACGGGGGGCGGCTAACTATGGCTACACCTTC	CAAGRGAANYGYTF	14	.	TRBV6-5	TRBJ1-2	.
TGTGCCAGCTCACTTGGAGGCCTAGGGACTGAAGCTTTCTTT	CASSLGGLGTEAFF	14	.	TRBV18	TRBJ1-1	once
TGTGCCAGCAGTTACCGGTCCCTGGAGACCCAGTACTTC	CASSYRSLETQYF	13	.	TRBV2	TRBJ2-5	.
TGCGCCAGCAGCGGGACTAGGCTCAATGAGCAGTTCTTC	CASSGTRLNEQFF	13	TRBD2	TRBV10-1	TRBJ2-1	.
TGTGCCAGCAGTGGAAGCGGGAGAGGGGATGAGCAGTTCTTC	CASSGSGRGDEQFF	14	TRBD2	TRBV2	TRBJ2-1	.
TGTGCCAGCAGCTTAGCCCTCTCGGGCTACACCTTC	CASSLALSGYTF	12	.	TRBV7-8	TRBJ1-2	.
TGTGCCAGCAGACCGGACATACTGAATGAAAAACTGTTTTTT	CASRPDILNEKLFF	14	.	TRBV5-4	TRBJ1-4	.
TGTGCCAGCAGCGTAGCTGTAGGGTACAGGGATACGCAGTATTTT	CASSVAVGYRDTQYF	15	.	TRBV9	TRBJ2-3	.
TGTGCCAGCAGTGACTCGTTGTCGAGCGGGAGGGCAGGAGAGACCCAGTACTTC	CASSDSLSSGRAGETQYF	18	TRBD2	TRBV6-4	TRBJ2-5	.
TGTGCCAGCTCACCGAGGGTAGCGGGGGAAGGCGAGCAGTACTTC	CASSPRVAGEGEQYF	15	TRBD2	TRBV18	TRBJ2-7	.
TGTGCCAGCAGCGTAGTAGCTCCCGGGGAGCTGTTTTTT	CASSVVAPGELFF	13	.	TRBV9	TRBJ2-2	.